The rows below give T cell receptor beta chains drawn from one sample of a study of cytomegalovirus exposure and HLA in healthy donors. The repertoire was sequenced with immunoSEQ multiplex PCR; TCRdb's copy has only in-frame clones and lacks some. Found here are about 140,000 clones, 78% of them singletons; the top ten hold 2.8%. The sample comprised PBMCs. The receptors come from a male donor in good health and CMV-seronegative. Each CDR3 is given with its conserved first and last residue. The D gene is left open where the match is weak. Part of the rows lack a size; the others show once, few, many or a class for expanded clones.

v_gene	d_gene	j_gene	abundance	CDR3nt	CDR3aa
TRBV6-6	-	TRBJ2-7	-	TGTGCCAGCAGTTTGGCAGGGAGGTACGAGCAGTACTTC	CASSLAGRYEQYF
TRBV5-1	-	TRBJ1-4	-	TGCGCCAGCAGTTTGAGAGGGTTGGGTGAAAAACTGTTTTTT	CASSLRGLGEKLFF
TRBV6-6	-	TRBJ1-1	-	TGTGCCAGCAAGTACGCGGGGAACACTGAAGCTTTCTTT	CASKYAGNTEAFF
TRBV18	TRBD1	TRBJ1-2	-	TGTGCCAGCTCACTCGGACAGGGAAGAGGCTACACCTTC	CASSLGQGRGYTF
TRBV6-1	-	TRBJ1-2	few	TGTGCCAGCAGTGGGGCGGGTGCGGCTGGCTACACCTTC	CASSGAGAAGYTF
TRBV5-1	-	TRBJ2-1	-	TGCGCCAGCAGCCACGGACTCGGCTCCTACAATGAGCAGTTCTTC	CASSHGLGSYNEQFF
TRBV18	-	TRBJ2-7	-	TGTGCCAGCTCACTCGCCACAGGGGAGGACGAGCAGTACTTC	CASSLATGEDEQYF
TRBV4-1	TRBD1	TRBJ1-5	-	TGCGCCAGCAGCAACAGGGGCGGGAGCAATCAGCCCCAGCATTTT	CASSNRGGSNQPQHF
TRBV7-3	-	TRBJ2-2	-	TGTGCCAGCAGCTTAAAACCGGGAGCGGACGGGGAGCTGTTTTTT	CASSLKPGADGELFF
TRBV6-1	TRBD2	TRBJ2-3	-	TGTGCCAGCAGTGTCCGACTAGCGGGGGAATTATGGACGCAGTATTTT	CASSVRLAGELWTQYF
TRBV27	TRBD1	TRBJ2-2	-	TGTGCCAGCAGTCTCCAGGGGGCGGATCTGGGCACCGGGGAGCTGTTTTTT	CASSLQGADLGTGELFF
TRBV5-7	TRBD1	TRBJ2-7	-	TGTGCCAGCAGCTCGGACAGGGGCCTACACGAGCAGTACTTC	CASSSDRGLHEQYF
TRBV6-5	-	TRBJ2-7	-	TGTGCCAGCAGTTACTCGCCTAGCTCGAGCTCCTACGAGCAGTACTTC	CASSYSPSSSSYEQYF
TRBV6-5	TRBD1	TRBJ1-1	-	TGTGCCAGCAGTAGAGGGGGCCCTGAAGCTTTCTTT	CASSRGGPEAFF
TRBV30	TRBD1	TRBJ1-5	-	TGTGCCTGGACCGGACAGGGGGATCAGCCCCAGCATTTT	CAWTGQGDQPQHF
TRBV4-1	-	TRBJ2-3	-	TGCGCCAGCAGCCAAGTAGGCAGGGGTGCAGATACGCAGTATTTT	CASSQVGRGADTQYF
TRBV9	-	TRBJ2-1	-	TGTGCCAGCAGCGACCGGGACACTTCGGGCAATGAGCAGTTCTTC	CASSDRDTSGNEQFF
TRBV7-2	TRBD1	TRBJ2-7	-	TGTGCCAGCAGTTACCGACAGGGTGGATACGAGCAGTACTTC	CASSYRQGGYEQYF
TRBV4-1	-	TRBJ1-1	-	TGCGCCAGCAGCCAAGTTAGGGGCACTGAAGCTTTCTTT	CASSQVRGTEAFF
TRBV7-3	TRBD1	TRBJ2-3	-	TGTGCCAGCAGCCTGACAGGGGGGATCACAGATACGCAGTATTTT	CASSLTGGITDTQYF
TRBV7-9	TRBD2	TRBJ2-1	-	TGTGCCAGCAGAGATAGCGGGGGGCCCTCCTACAATGAGCAGTTCTTC	CASRDSGGPSYNEQFF
TRBV5-1	TRBD2	TRBJ2-1	few	TGCGCCAGCAGCTGGGGGGGGGACAATGAGCAGTTCTTC	CASSWGGDNEQFF
TRBV6-5	TRBD2	TRBJ2-3	few	TGTGCCAGTAGCGGGACATTTAGCACAGATACGCAGTATTTT	CASSGTFSTDTQYF
TRBV7-2	TRBD2	TRBJ2-1	-	TGTGCCAGCAGCCTGTCCACTAGCGGGGGGGCCCAATTCTTC	CASSLSTSGGAQFF
TRBV2	-	TRBJ2-7	-	TGTGCCAGCAGTGAAGCGTTAATCACAGCCTACGAGCAGTACTTC	CASSEALITAYEQYF
TRBV9	TRBD2	TRBJ2-7	-	TGTGCCAGCAGCGTAGCGGGAGGGCCGGGTTCCTACGAGCAGTACTTC	CASSVAGGPGSYEQYF
TRBV7-9	-	TRBJ1-5	few	TGTGCCAGCGACGGGGGACTCGATCAGCCCCAGCATTTT	CASDGGLDQPQHF
TRBV7-8	-	TRBJ2-1	-	TGTGCCAGCAGCGAAGACCTACAGGGTGCCAATGAGCAGTTCTTC	CASSEDLQGANEQFF
TRBV27	-	TRBJ2-7	-	TGTGCCAGCAGTGGAAGAGGGGGCTACGAGCAGTACTTC	CASSGRGGYEQYF
TRBV4-1	TRBD1	TRBJ2-7	-	TGCGCCAGCAGCCAAGGACAGGGGGGAGTTTACGAGCAGTACTTC	CASSQGQGGVYEQYF
TRBV2	TRBD1	TRBJ1-5	-	TGTGCCAGCAGAAGACAGGGGGCACAGCCCCAGCATTTT	CASRRQGAQPQHF
TRBV7-9	-	TRBJ1-4	-	TGTTCCAGCAGCTTCCGGCGGCCCCGTGAGGAAAAACTGTTTTTT	CSSSFRRPREEKLFF
TRBV9	-	TRBJ1-2	-	TGTGCCAGCAGCGCCCGTGGAGGGCGGAACTATGGCTACACCTTC	CASSARGGRNYGYTF
TRBV5-1	-	TRBJ2-6	-	TGCGCCAGCAGCTCGGGGGTTGTTGGGGCCAACGTCCTGACTTTC	CASSSGVVGANVLTF
TRBV7-9	TRBD1	TRBJ1-2	-	TGTGCCAGCAGCTTGGGGGGACAGGGGTACGATGGCTACACCTTC	CASSLGGQGYDGYTF
TRBV2	-	TRBJ2-1	-	TGTGCCAGACTCTCTGGTGAGCAGTTCTTC	CARLSGEQFF
TRBV7-2	TRBD2	TRBJ2-7	-	TGTGCCAGCAGCTTACCCCAGCGGGGCCTCTACGAGCAGTACTTC	CASSLPQRGLYEQYF
TRBV5-8	-	TRBJ2-4	-	TGTGCCAGCAGCTTTCCCGGAGGCGCTCTAGCCAAAAACATTCAGTACTTC	CASSFPGGALAKNIQYF
TRBV18	-	TRBJ2-5	-	TGTGCCAGCTCCCCCGGCGGGGTGCGAGAGACCCAGTACTTC	CASSPGGVRETQYF
TRBV19	-	TRBJ1-1	-	TGTGCCAGTAGTATCATGGGCGTGAACACTGAAGCTTTCTTT	CASSIMGVNTEAFF
TRBV7-9	-	TRBJ1-2	-	TGTGCCAGCAGCCTAATATCTCTCCCCAACTATGGCTACACCTTC	CASSLISLPNYGYTF
TRBV7-9	-	TRBJ1-3	few	TGTGCCAGCAGCTCATACCCCTCAGGCGGAAACACCATATATTTT	CASSSYPSGGNTIYF
TRBV5-1	-	TRBJ2-7	-	TGCGCCAGCAGCTTGGACGGGGGTAGGTCCTACGAGCAGTACTTC	CASSLDGGRSYEQYF
TRBV5-1	-	TRBJ2-2	-	TGCGCCAGCAGCCGAGGGGGTACCGGGGAGCTGTTTTTT	CASSRGGTGELFF
TRBV9	-	TRBJ2-7	-	TGTGCCAGCAGCCCGCGGACAGCCCACTACGAGCAGTACTTC	CASSPRTAHYEQYF
TRBV7-9	TRBD2	TRBJ2-7	-	TGTTCCAGCAGCTTAACTAGCGGGGGGTTGTCCTACGAGCAGTACTTC	CSSSLTSGGLSYEQYF
TRBV5-1	-	TRBJ2-3	-	TGCGCCAGCAGGTACACAGATACGCAGTATTTT	CASRYTDTQYF
TRBV12-5	-	TRBJ1-2	once	TGTGCTAGTGGTTGGGGTCGTGACAGGACAAAAGGCTACACCTTC	CASGWGRDRTKGYTF